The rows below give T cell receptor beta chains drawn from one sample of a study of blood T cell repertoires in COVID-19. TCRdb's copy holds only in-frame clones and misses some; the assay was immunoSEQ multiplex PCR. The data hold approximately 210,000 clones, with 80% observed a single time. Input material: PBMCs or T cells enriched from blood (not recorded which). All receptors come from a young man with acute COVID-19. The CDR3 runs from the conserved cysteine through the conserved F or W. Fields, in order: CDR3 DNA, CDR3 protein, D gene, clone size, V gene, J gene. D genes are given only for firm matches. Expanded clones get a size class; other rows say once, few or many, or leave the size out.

cdr3_nt: TGTGCCAGCAGTGAAGGGGGGACATTCCAAGAGACCCAGTACTTC
cdr3_aa: CASSEGGTFQETQYF
d_call: -
clone_size: -
v_call: TRBV6-1
j_call: TRBJ2-5

cdr3_nt: TGTGCCAGCAGCGCACGGACAGGGGACTACGAGCAGTACTTC
cdr3_aa: CASSARTGDYEQYF
d_call: TRBD1
clone_size: -
v_call: TRBV9
j_call: TRBJ2-7

cdr3_nt: TGTGCCAGTATCCGGACAGGGTCGAACACTGAAGCTTTCTTT
cdr3_aa: CASIRTGSNTEAFF
d_call: TRBD1
clone_size: -
v_call: TRBV19
j_call: TRBJ1-1

cdr3_nt: TGTGCCAGCAGCCCTAGCGGGCGGTACTACAATGAGCAGTTCTTC
cdr3_aa: CASSPSGRYYNEQFF
d_call: TRBD2
clone_size: few
v_call: TRBV6-2/TRBV6-3
j_call: TRBJ2-1

cdr3_nt: TGCAGCGTCGCCACCGGGACACCCTTTTATGGCTACACCTTC
cdr3_aa: CSVATGTPFYGYTF
d_call: -
clone_size: -
v_call: TRBV29-1
j_call: TRBJ1-2

cdr3_nt: TGTGCCAGCAGCCTCCCCCCGGGCATTCAGTACTTC
cdr3_aa: CASSLPPGIQYF
d_call: -
clone_size: -
v_call: TRBV5-4
j_call: TRBJ2-4

cdr3_nt: TGCAGTGCTAGTCCACAGGGGCAGGGAGTTGGCAATCAGCCCCAGCATTTT
cdr3_aa: CSASPQGQGVGNQPQHF
d_call: TRBD1
clone_size: -
v_call: TRBV20-1
j_call: TRBJ1-5

cdr3_nt: TGTGCCAGCAGCTTGGGGGACAGGGTTTTAAACCAGCCCCAGCATTTT
cdr3_aa: CASSLGDRVLNQPQHF
d_call: TRBD1
clone_size: -
v_call: TRBV5-5
j_call: TRBJ1-5

cdr3_nt: TGCGCCAGCAGCCGGGGTAGTAACTATGGCTACACCTTC
cdr3_aa: CASSRGSNYGYTF
d_call: -
clone_size: -
v_call: TRBV5-1
j_call: TRBJ1-2

cdr3_nt: TGTGCCAGCAGCCCGACAGTTTACACCGGGGAGCTGTTTTTT
cdr3_aa: CASSPTVYTGELFF
d_call: -
clone_size: -
v_call: TRBV7-7
j_call: TRBJ2-2

cdr3_nt: TGTGCCAGCAGCGCCGGTTCAATTCGGGATACCAATGAGCAGTTCTTC
cdr3_aa: CASSAGSIRDTNEQFF
d_call: -
clone_size: -
v_call: TRBV9
j_call: TRBJ2-1

cdr3_nt: TGTGCCAGTAGTATGCAGGGGGCTAACACTGAAGCTTTCTTT
cdr3_aa: CASSMQGANTEAFF
d_call: TRBD1
clone_size: few
v_call: TRBV19
j_call: TRBJ1-1

cdr3_nt: TGTGCCAGCCGACTAGCGGGGGAGAATGAGCAGTTCTTC
cdr3_aa: CASRLAGENEQFF
d_call: TRBD2
clone_size: few
v_call: TRBV3-1/TRBV3-2
j_call: TRBJ2-1

cdr3_nt: TGTGCCAGCAGCCCGGGACTCCATTACGAGCAGTACTTC
cdr3_aa: CASSPGLHYEQYF
d_call: -
clone_size: few
v_call: TRBV3-1/TRBV3-2
j_call: TRBJ2-7

cdr3_nt: TGCAGCGTTGATGAGCTCTCTGGAAACACCATATATTTT
cdr3_aa: CSVDELSGNTIYF
d_call: -
clone_size: -
v_call: TRBV29-1
j_call: TRBJ1-3

cdr3_nt: TGCGCCAGCAGAGATAGGACTAGTTTGAATGAGCAGTTCTTC
cdr3_aa: CASRDRTSLNEQFF
d_call: TRBD2
clone_size: -
v_call: TRBV10-2
j_call: TRBJ2-1

cdr3_nt: TGTGCCAGTAGTATAGGACTAGCGGGGGAGCTGTTTTTT
cdr3_aa: CASSIGLAGELFF
d_call: TRBD2
clone_size: -
v_call: TRBV19
j_call: TRBJ2-2

cdr3_nt: TGTGCCAGCAGTTACGGGCCGCAGGACACTGAAGCTTTCTTT
cdr3_aa: CASSYGPQDTEAFF
d_call: -
clone_size: -
v_call: TRBV6-5
j_call: TRBJ1-1

cdr3_nt: TGTGCCAGCAGCGTCCAAAGTACAAATGAAAAACTGTTTTTT
cdr3_aa: CASSVQSTNEKLFF
d_call: -
clone_size: -
v_call: TRBV9
j_call: TRBJ1-4

cdr3_nt: TGTGCCAGCAGCTTAGGGCCACCGGGCGGGGCGACCTCCTACGAGCAGTACTTC
cdr3_aa: CASSLGPPGGATSYEQYF
d_call: -
clone_size: -
v_call: TRBV11-2
j_call: TRBJ2-7